The 13 T cell receptor beta chains listed next were all sequenced from one sample in a study of naive and memory T cell subsets. Reverse transcription of blood and skin TCR RNA was primed at alpha and beta constant regions. One entry per CDR3 protein, called by TCRdb with MiXCR from the 5' RACE reads. Of about 22,000 distinct CDR3 sequences listed, around 3.9% were seen once; the top ten hold over 7.5%. RNA was extracted from 2.5 to 3 ml of whole blood of healthy adults. The receptors come from a male donor in good health.

This clonotype was counted ten times or more. The chain has TRBV21-1 and TRBJ2-3; the table's D call, TRBD1, was not checked against the DNA. TRBV21-1 is described as a pseudogene. The CDR3 extends over 16 amino acids. The CDR3 nucleotides read TGTGCCAGCAGCGCGACAGGGGGCGCCGGCACAGATACGCAGTATTTT. Translated, it gives CASSATGGAGTDTQYF.

V is TRBV20-1 and J is TRBJ1-1; 9 bases line up with TRBD1. V shed 3 bases and J 2 bases; nucleotides not matched to a gene: 13. The CDR3 loop spans 17 amino acids. Looked up from germline, CDR1 is DFQATT and CDR2 is SNEGSKA (reference sequence). CDR3 sequence (DNA): TGCAGTGCTAGGGACGACAACAGGGGGCTTTTTAACACTGAAGCTTTCTTT. It translates to CSARDDNRGLFNTEAFF.

Concerning this clonotype: A much larger clone lies one base from this, so it may be a read error. The chain employs TRBV29-1 and TRBJ2-3; the D is unclear. The CDR3 loop spans 15 amino acids. CDR1 is SQVTM and CDR2 is ANQGSEA in the germline V gene. V lost 0 bases to trimming and J lost 2 bases, with 12 bases between them. The DNA for the CDR3 is TGCAGCGTTGAAGAACCGAGACTCCTCACAGATACGCAGTATTTT. It codes for CSVEEPRLLTDTQYF.

This clonotype was observed many times. The chain links TRBV7-9 to TRBJ1-1; D remains unclear. The CDR3 sequence is 14 residues long. V lost 1 base and J lost 2, with 8 bases in between. The germline gives CDR1 SEHNR, CDR2 FQNEAQ (reference sequence). The CDR3 nucleotides read TGTGCCAGCAGCTTAGGTAGCCTAAACACTGAAGCTTTCTTT. This translates into CASSLGSLNTEAFF.

At least ten counts were recorded for this clonotype. The CDR3, as DNA: TGCGCCAGCAGCAATCCCGTTAGAGACCAGACCCAGTACTTC. Its protein product is CASSNPVRDQTQYF. The J gene is TRBJ2-5, the V gene TRBV4-1, with D hard to call. The germline V gene encodes CDR1 MGHRA and CDR2 YSYEKL. This CDR3 region has 14 residues. The V end lost 5 bases, the J end lost 6 bases, and 16 bases lay between the germline ends.

This clonotype was counted ten times or more. The V call is TRBV7-2, the J call TRBJ2-1; 10 nucleotides align to TRBD2. CDR1 SGHTA and CDR2 FQGNSA come from the germline V gene. CDR3 size: 19 residues. J gave up 0 bases and V 6 bases, and 14 bases lay outside the gene matches. CDR3 bases: TGTGCCAGCAGTCCCAAGCGGGGGGGCGACCGGAGCTCCTACAATGAGCAGTTCTTC. Amino acid sequence: CASSPKRGGDRSSYNEQFF. Using reference TRBV7-2 and TRBJ2-1 for the parts outside the CDR3, the full variable domain is GAGVSQSPSNKVTEKGKDVELRCDPISGHTALYWYRQSLGQGLEFLIYFQGNSAPDKSGLPSDRFSAERTGGSVSTLTIQRTQQEDSAVYLCASSPKRGGDRSSYNEQFFGPGTRLTVL.

This clonotype has ten or more counts. The chain links TRBV19 to TRBJ2-7; weak D call: TRBD2 (6 bases). Germline V gene sequence: CDR1 LNHDA, CDR2 SQIVND (reference sequence). This CDR3 is 15 amino acids long. Trimming shortened V by 5 bases and J by 2 bases, and 16 bases separated the two germline ends. The CDR3 region is CASSPPGLQAYEQYF. The CDR3 DNA reads as TGTGCCAGTAGTCCCCCGGGACTGCAAGCCTACGAGCAGTACTTC.

This clonotype was observed a few times. The chain carries TRBV5-1 and TRBJ1-5; D might be TRBD1 (5 bases). Germline V lookup: CDR1 SGHRS, CDR2 YFSETQ. The CDR3 is 14 amino acids. The germline V and J ends were trimmed by 4 bases and 4 bases, with 12 bases remaining between them. CDR3 DNA: TGCGCCAGCAGCGCGGGGGACGGTAATCAGCCCCAGCATTTT. This encodes CASSAGDGNQPQHF.

This clonotype was recorded at least ten times. This sequence joins TRBV18 and TRBJ2-1; TRBD1 aligns across 7 bases. The V gene's germline CDR1 is KGHSH and CDR2 LQKENI. The CDR3 has 15 amino acids. The J segment lost 6 bases and the V segment lost 1 base, leaving 6 bases of the junction unmatched. CDR3 nucleotides: TGTGCCAGCTCACCACTTGGGCAGGGGGTCAATGAGCAGTTCTTC. Translated: CASSPLGQGVNEQFF. Full variable domain (remainder filled in from reference TRBV18 and TRBJ2-1): NAGVMQNPRHLVRRRGQEARLRCSPMKGHSHVYWYRQLPEEGLKFMVYLQKENIIDESGMPKERFSAEFPKEGPSILRIQQVVRGDSAAYFCASSPLGQGVNEQFFGPGTRLTVL.

V gene TRBV6-2 or TRBV6-3 combines with J gene TRBJ1-1; 9 bases agree with TRBD1. Germline V gene data show CDR1 as MNHEY and CDR2 as SVGEGT. V trimming: 6 bases; J trimming: 4 bases; junction bases outside the gene matches: 3. The CDR3 runs to 13 residues. The CDR3 DNA sequence: TGTGCCAGCAGCAGGACAGGGGCCACTGAAGCTTTCTTT. Its translation is CASSRTGATEAFF.

This clonotype was observed many times. The rearrangement joins TRBV28 to TRBJ2-1; 8 bases align to TRBD2. After removal of 5 bases from V and 2 bases from J, the junction contained 8 bases not matched to a gene. CDR3 length: 16 residues. CDR1 and CDR2 from the germline V gene are MDHEN and SYDVKM. The CDR3, as DNA: TGTGCCAGCAGTCCGAGCGGGGGTCTTACCTACAATGAGCAGTTCTTC. Amino acid sequence: CASSPSGGLTYNEQFF.

This clonotype occurred many times. The chain has TRBV5-4 and TRBJ2-7; a possible D gene is TRBD2 (6 bases). V was pared by 4 bases and J by 0 bases, with 17 bases between. Germline CDR1 reads SGHNT; CDR2 reads YYREEE (reference sequence). This CDR3 contains 16 residues. The CDR3 DNA reads TGTGCCAGCAGCGAGACGGCAATGACTAGCTCCTACGAGCAGTACTTC. Translated: CASSETAMTSSYEQYF.

This clonotype was recorded at least ten times. The chain couples TRBV10-3 to TRBJ2-2; possible D gene TRBD1, 6 bases. The germline V gene encodes CDR1 ENHRY and CDR2 SYGVKD. V was cut by 6 bases and J by 5 bases, with 13 bases left in between. The CDR3 consists of 14 residues. This chain's CDR3 is CAISDAGDTGELFF. CDR3 in DNA: TGTGCCATCAGCGACGCAGGGGATACCGGGGAGCTGTTTTTT.